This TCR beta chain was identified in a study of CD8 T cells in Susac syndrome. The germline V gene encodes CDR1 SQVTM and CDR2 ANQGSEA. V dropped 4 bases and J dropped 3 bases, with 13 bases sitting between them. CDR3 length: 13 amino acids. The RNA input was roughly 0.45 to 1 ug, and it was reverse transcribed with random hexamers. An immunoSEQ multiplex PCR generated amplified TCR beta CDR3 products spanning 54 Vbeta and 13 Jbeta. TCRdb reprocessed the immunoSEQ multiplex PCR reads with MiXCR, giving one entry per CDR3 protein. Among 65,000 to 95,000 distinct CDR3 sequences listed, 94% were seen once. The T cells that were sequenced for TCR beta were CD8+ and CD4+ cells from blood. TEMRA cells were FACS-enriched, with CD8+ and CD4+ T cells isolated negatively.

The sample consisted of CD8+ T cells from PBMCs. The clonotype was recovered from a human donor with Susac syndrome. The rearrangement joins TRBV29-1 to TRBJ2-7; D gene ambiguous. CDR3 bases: TGCAGCGTTGTGGTCAAAGGAAACTACGAGCAGTACTTC. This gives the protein CSVVVKGNYEQYF.